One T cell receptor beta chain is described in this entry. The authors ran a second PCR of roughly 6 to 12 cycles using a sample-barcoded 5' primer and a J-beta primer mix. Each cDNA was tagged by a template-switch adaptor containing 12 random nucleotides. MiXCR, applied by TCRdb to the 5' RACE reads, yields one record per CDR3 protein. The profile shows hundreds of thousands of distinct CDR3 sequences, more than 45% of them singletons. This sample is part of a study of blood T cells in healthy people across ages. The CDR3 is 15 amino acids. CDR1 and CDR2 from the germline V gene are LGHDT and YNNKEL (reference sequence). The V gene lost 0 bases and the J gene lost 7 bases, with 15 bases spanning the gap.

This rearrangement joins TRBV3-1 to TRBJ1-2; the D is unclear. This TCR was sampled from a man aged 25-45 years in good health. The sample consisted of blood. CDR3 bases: TGTGCCAGCAGCCAAGATTACGCCTCGTCGGGTGGCTACACCTTC. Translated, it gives CASSQDYASSGGYTF. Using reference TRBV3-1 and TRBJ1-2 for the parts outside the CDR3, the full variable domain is DTAVSQTPKYLVTQMGNDKSIKCEQNLGHDTMYWYKQDSKKFLKIMFSYNNKELIINETVPNRFSPKSPDKAHLNLHINSLELGDSAVYFCASSQDYASSGGYTFGSGTRLTVV.